The 21 T cell receptor beta chains below come from one sample, sequenced in a study of blood T cells in healthy people across ages. A second PCR, run for about 7 to 11 cycles, used a sample-barcoded 5' primer plus a J-beta primer mix. From the 5' RACE reads, TCRdb called clonotypes with MiXCR, one entry per CDR3 protein. The repertoire holds over a million distinct CDR3 sequences, with around 39% as singletons. The specimen was blood. The source of these receptors is a woman younger than 30 in good health.

The J gene is TRBJ2-3, the V gene TRBV4-1, with 12 nucleotides matching TRBD2. The CDR3 totals 19 residues. Germline values: CDR1 MGHRA, CDR2 YSYEKL. Unmatched junction bases numbered 10, after V lost 0 bases and J lost 3 bases. The CDR3 DNA is TGCGCCAGCAGCCAAGAAGGGGCAGGACTAGCGGGGAGAACAGATACGCAGTATTTT. Amino acids: CASSQEGAGLAGRTDTQYF.

The CDR3 DNA sequence: TGTGCCAGCAGCCAAGATACAGGACCAAACACCGGGGAGCTGTTTTTT. This codes for CASSQDTGPNTGELFF. The gene calls are TRBV4-2 and TRBJ2-2, with D perhaps matching TRBD1 (5 bases). V was trimmed by 0 bases and J by 2 bases, leaving 10 bases between them. The CDR3 sequence is 16 residues long. CDR1 and CDR2 from the germline V gene are LGHNA and YNFKEQ.

This clonotype was detected a few times. The genes are TRBV12-3 or TRBV12-4 and TRBJ1-5, with unresolved D. This CDR3 contains 13 residues. Between the trimmed V and J ends, which lost 1 base and 6 bases, there was a span of 7 bases. CDR3: CASSLVESQPQHF. For the CDR3, the DNA is TGTGCCAGCAGTTTAGTCGAGAGTCAGCCCCAGCATTTT.

The chain combines TRBV6-5 with TRBJ2-3; TRBD2 matches 8 bases. The CDR3 sequence is 15 residues long. Germline loops: CDR1 MNHEY, CDR2 SVGAGI. The V segment lost 5 bases and the J segment 2 bases; nucleotides outside the gene matches: 6. The CDR3 nucleotides are TGTGCCAGCAGTACCATAGCGGGATTCACAGATACGCAGTATTTT. Protein sequence: CASSTIAGFTDTQYF.

This chain connects TRBV27 to TRBJ1-5, with unresolved D. Trimming shortened V by 8 bases and J by 2 bases, and 16 bases separated the two germline ends. This CDR3 region has 15 residues. The germline V gene has CDR1 MNHEY and CDR2 SMNVEV (reference sequence). This CDR3 reads CASWPPEGRNQPQHF. DNA for the CDR3: TGTGCCAGCTGGCCCCCAGAAGGGCGCAATCAGCCCCAGCATTTT.

This clonotype has just a few counts. The gene calls are TRBV7-9 and TRBJ2-7; 7 positions agree with TRBD1. The junction had 5 bases not matched to a gene; V was cut back by 3 bases and J by 3 bases. Germline V lookup: CDR1 SEHNR, CDR2 FQNEAQ (reference sequence). The CDR3 extends over 14 amino acids. The CDR3 protein is CASSFRDSYYEQYF. The DNA of the CDR3 is TGTGCCAGCAGCTTCCGGGACAGTTACTACGAGCAGTACTTC.

This clonotype was recorded once. This sequence joins TRBV7-2 and TRBJ1-3; D not certain. The CDR3 loop spans 13 amino acids. Germline CDR1 and CDR2: SGHTA and FQGNSA. Deletions cut 5 bases from V and 11 bases from J, with 16 bases between. This CDR3 reads CASSPHREGAIYF. DNA of the CDR3: TGTGCCAGCAGCCCCCATCGGGAGGGCGCCATATATTTT. Looking up the rest from reference TRBV7-2 and TRBJ1-3 gives the full variable domain: GAGVSQSPSNKVTEKGKDVELRCDPISGHTALYWYRQSLGQGLEFLIYFQGNSAPDKSGLPSDRFSAERTGGSVSTLTIQRTQQEDSAVYLCASSPHREGAIYFGEGSWLTVV.

This clonotype was counted only a few times. This rearrangement joins TRBV3-1 to TRBJ2-7, with D perhaps TRBD1 or TRBD2 (5 bases each). The V gene's germline CDR1 is LGHDT and CDR2 YNNKEL (reference sequence). This CDR3 has 13 amino acids. The V end was cut by 0 bases, the J end by 12 bases, with 15 bases between. CDR3 protein: CASSQEPTGRRYF. The CDR3 coding sequence is TGTGCCAGCAGCCAAGAGCCGACGGGGCGGAGGTACTTC.

The chain employs TRBV28 and TRBJ1-2, with D tentatively TRBD1 (6 bases). This CDR3 region has 12 residues. Trimming left V 8 bases short and J 8 bases short, with 15 bases between. The germline V gene encodes CDR1 MDHEN and CDR2 SYDVKM. The CDR3 protein is CASLQGALGYTF. Written as DNA, the CDR3 is TGTGCCAGCTTACAGGGAGCTTTGGGCTACACCTTC.

The chain joins TRBV15 to TRBJ1-2; 9 bases agree with TRBD1. V trimming: 6 bases; J trimming: 2 bases; junction bases outside the gene matches: 4. Germline V gene data show CDR1 as LNHNV and CDR2 as YYDKDF (reference sequence). The CDR3 length is 14 residues. The CDR3 sequence is CATRQDRGNYGYTF. CDR3 nucleotide sequence: TGTGCCACCAGGCAAGACAGGGGGAACTATGGCTACACCTTC.

In the case of this clonotype: The junction shows a germline mismatch at one end, possibly a read error. V usage is TRBV20-1 and J usage is TRBJ2-1; D not certain. The germline V gene has CDR1 DFQATT and CDR2 SNEGSKA (reference sequence). The length of the CDR3 is 13 residues. CDR3 DNA sequence: TGCAGTGCTCGAGATGATTCCTACAATGAGCAGTTCTTC. Its translation is CSARDDSYNEQFF.

There are many counts of this clonotype. The J gene is TRBJ2-7, the V gene TRBV29-1; the D is unclear. The CDR3 length is 10 residues. The germline gives CDR1 SQVTM, CDR2 ANQGSEA. V lost 4 bases and J lost 3, with 4 bases in between. CDR3 in amino acids: CSVGDYEQYF. CDR3 DNA: TGCAGCGTTGGGGACTACGAGCAGTACTTC.

Only a few counts were recorded for this clonotype. The gene calls are TRBV6-5 and TRBJ2-7; D may match TRBD1 or TRBD2 (5 bases each). The CDR3 covers 17 residues. Trimming shortened V by 0 bases and J by 3 bases, and 18 bases separated the two germline ends. CDR1 and CDR2 from the germline V gene are MNHEY and SVGAGI. This CDR3 reads CASSYSTVRDPRYEQYF. In DNA, the CDR3 is TGTGCCAGCAGTTACTCGACGGTAAGGGACCCCCGCTACGAGCAGTACTTC.

The gene calls are TRBV29-1 and TRBJ2-7, with D perhaps matching TRBD2 (5 bases). The CDR3 is 13 amino acids. The germline gives CDR1 SQVTM, CDR2 ANQGSEA. Trimming left V 6 bases short and J 6 bases short, with 18 bases between. CDR3 coding DNA: TGCAGCGTGGGAGTTACCCCATTTGGCGAGCAGTACTTC. This codes for CSVGVTPFGEQYF.

This clonotype was seen a few times. The rearrangement joins TRBV7-3 to TRBJ2-7, with 8 bases matching TRBD1. CDR3 length: 15 residues. Germline-derived CDR1 and CDR2 are SGHTA and FQGTGA. The ends lost 3 bases at V and 4 bases at J; junction bases unmatched: 8. The CDR3 loop reads CASSFSRDRRYEQYF. DNA of the CDR3: TGTGCCAGCAGCTTCTCCCGGGACAGGAGGTACGAGCAGTACTTC.

The sample holds many counts of this clonotype. The chain couples TRBV20-1 to TRBJ1-4; 10 bases are shared with TRBD1. The V and J ends lost 6 bases and 2 bases, in that order; junction bases with no gene match: 9. This CDR3 region has 16 residues. Germline-derived CDR1 and CDR2 are DFQATT and SNEGSKA (reference sequence). Written as DNA, the CDR3 is TGCAGTGCCTTCGACAGGGGGCGGGGGACTAATGAAAAACTGTTTTTT. Translation gives CSAFDRGRGTNEKLFF.

This clonotype was found a few times. The genes are TRBV20-1 and TRBJ2-3; D is unresolved. The CDR3 is made up of 14 amino acids. Per the germline V gene, CDR1 is DFQATT and CDR2 is SNEGSKA (reference sequence). Deletions cut 3 bases from V and 0 bases from J, with 10 bases between. CDR3 coding DNA: TGCAGTGCTAGCTCAGCGACTAGCACAGATACGCAGTATTTT. This translates into CSASSATSTDTQYF.

The rearrangement uses TRBV7-2 and TRBJ1-2; TRBD1 aligns across 7 bases. V lost 4 bases, J lost 8 bases, and 7 bases stayed unmatched. The CDR3 is 13 residues long. CDR1 SGHTA and CDR2 FQGNSA come from the germline V gene. CDR3 sequence: CASSSGQRQGYTF. The CDR3 coding sequence is TGTGCCAGCAGCTCGGGACAGCGTCAGGGCTACACCTTC.

The chain couples TRBV20-1 to TRBJ1-2; D is ambiguous. The CDR3 totals 13 residues. V was pared by 0 bases and J by 9 bases, with 14 bases between. Germline lookup yields CDR1 DFQATT and CDR2 SNEGSKA (reference sequence). The CDR3 nucleotides are TGCAGTGCTAGAGACCCCGCGAGTTTCAGCTACACCTTC. This gives the protein CSARDPASFSYTF.

The J gene is TRBJ1-5, the V gene TRBV28; 9 nucleotides line up with TRBD1. This CDR3 region has 17 residues. Germline CDR1 and CDR2: MDHEN and SYDVKM. The ends lost 6 bases at V and 2 bases at J; junction bases unmatched: 11. DNA of the CDR3: TGTGCCAGCAGGCTCCGGGACAGGGATGTACGCAATCAGCCCCAGCATTTT. It translates to CASRLRDRDVRNQPQHF.

V is TRBV7-6 and J is TRBJ2-1; 10 bases align to TRBD2. CDR1 and CDR2 (germline): SGHVS, FNYEAQ. The V gene end was trimmed by 4 bases and the J gene end by 5 bases; junction bases not matched to a gene: 5. CDR3 length: 15 amino acids. This CDR3 reads CASSSSGSRDNEQFF. The CDR3 bases are TGTGCCAGCAGCTCTAGCGGGAGTAGGGACAATGAGCAGTTCTTC.